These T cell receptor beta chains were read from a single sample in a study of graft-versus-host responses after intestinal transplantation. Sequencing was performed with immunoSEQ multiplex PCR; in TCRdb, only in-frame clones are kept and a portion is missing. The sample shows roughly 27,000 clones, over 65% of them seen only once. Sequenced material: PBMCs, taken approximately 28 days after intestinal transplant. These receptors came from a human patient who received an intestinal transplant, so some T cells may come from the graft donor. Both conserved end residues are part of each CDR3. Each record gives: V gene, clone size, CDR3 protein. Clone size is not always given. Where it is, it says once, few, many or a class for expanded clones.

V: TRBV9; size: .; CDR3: CASSVRFGQGGTDTQYF
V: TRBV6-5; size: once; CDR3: CASSGGTGRDTEAFF
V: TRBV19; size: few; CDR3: CASSMGQGYEQYF
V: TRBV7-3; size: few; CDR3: CASSLDREAEQFF
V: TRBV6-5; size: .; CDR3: CASSYGDREAGNTIYF
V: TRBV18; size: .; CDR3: CASARTSGRADTGELFF
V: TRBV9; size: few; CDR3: CASSEGLGGELFF
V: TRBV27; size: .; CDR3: CASSLSLSYNEQFF
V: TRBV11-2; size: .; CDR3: CASSPPTGRASYNEQFF
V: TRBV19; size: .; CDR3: CALGGGSTGELFF
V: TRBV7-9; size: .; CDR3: CASSLLKRSLAGTDTQYF
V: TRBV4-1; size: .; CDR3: CASRQTGGNEQFF
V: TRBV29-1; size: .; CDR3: CSFLQPGTSGGTYEQYF
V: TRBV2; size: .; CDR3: CASRTGGGSGANVLTF
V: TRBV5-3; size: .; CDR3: CARSLQETQYF
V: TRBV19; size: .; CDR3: CASSIAAVGSGNTIYF
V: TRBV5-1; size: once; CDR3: CASSLEGYGYTF
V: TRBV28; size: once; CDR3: CASSSLDRVAGANVLTF
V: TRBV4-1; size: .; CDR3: CASSQEGYEQYF
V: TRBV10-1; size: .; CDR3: CASSESKKGLPIF
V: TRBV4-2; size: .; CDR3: CASSQPPGLAGWEGETQYF
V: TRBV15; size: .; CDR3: CATSRGLTRLTDTQYF
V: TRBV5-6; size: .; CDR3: CASSLEGVPLYGYTF
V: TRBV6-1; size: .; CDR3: CASTTGAQETQYF
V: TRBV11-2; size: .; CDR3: CASSLVRGRYIGQFF
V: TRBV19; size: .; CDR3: CASSTRGRKRGGYTF
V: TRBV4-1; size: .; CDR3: CASSLRGTDTQYF
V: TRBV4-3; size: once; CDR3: CASSQDSLAGAEQYF
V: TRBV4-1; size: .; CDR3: CASSQSFRAFQPQHF
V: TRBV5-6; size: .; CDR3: CASSLAGGGQPQHF
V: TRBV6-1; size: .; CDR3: CASKDSYEQYF
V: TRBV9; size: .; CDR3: CASSVGVGQGIYEQYF
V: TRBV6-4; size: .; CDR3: CASSEQLNTEAFF
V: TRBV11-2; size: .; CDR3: CASSLDELRRTDTQYF
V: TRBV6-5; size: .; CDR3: CASSPTGATNEKLFF
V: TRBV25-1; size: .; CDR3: CASSEQVEGNYGYTF
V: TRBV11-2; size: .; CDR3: CASSLGQTFSPYNEQFF
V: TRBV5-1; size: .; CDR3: CASSLFPYNYGYTF
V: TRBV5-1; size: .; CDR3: CASSGTTYQETQYF
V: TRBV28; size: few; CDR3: CASSFGRGYEQFF
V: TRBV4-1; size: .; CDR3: CASSQVPGQEPISYEQYF
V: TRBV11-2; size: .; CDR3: CASSSGLGAMTQYF
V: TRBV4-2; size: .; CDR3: CASSQDGQGESTDTQYF
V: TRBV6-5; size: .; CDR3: CASRSGDTQYF
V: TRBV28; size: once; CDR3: CASSFRNSYEQYF
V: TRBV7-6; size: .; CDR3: CASSLAGGPYEQYF
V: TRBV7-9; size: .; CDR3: CASSPARLGQNPDTQYF
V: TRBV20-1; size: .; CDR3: CSAAAGGEQYF
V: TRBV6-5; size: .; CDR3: CASSADRDVYEQYF
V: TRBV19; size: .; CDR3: CASSMFTSGSLEDTQYF
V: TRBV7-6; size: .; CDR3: CASSGIQGETQYF
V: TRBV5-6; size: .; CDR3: CASSHRQDLYNSPLHF
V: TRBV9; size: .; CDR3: CASSGPSSGSGTQYF
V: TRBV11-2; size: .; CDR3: CASSLGDRLTSYNEQFF